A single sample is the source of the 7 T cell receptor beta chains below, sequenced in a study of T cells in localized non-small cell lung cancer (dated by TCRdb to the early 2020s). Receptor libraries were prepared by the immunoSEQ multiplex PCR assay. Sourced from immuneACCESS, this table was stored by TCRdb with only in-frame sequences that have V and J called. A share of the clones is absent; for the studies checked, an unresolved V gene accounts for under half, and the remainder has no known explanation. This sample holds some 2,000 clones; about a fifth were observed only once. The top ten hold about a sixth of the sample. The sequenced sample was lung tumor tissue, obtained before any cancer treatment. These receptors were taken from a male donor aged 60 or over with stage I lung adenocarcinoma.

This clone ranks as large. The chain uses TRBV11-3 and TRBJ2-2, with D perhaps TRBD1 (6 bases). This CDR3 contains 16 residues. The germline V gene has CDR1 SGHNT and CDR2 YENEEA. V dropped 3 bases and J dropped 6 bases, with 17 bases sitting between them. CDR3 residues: CASSLAVQGPAGELFF. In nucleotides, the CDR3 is TGTGCCAGCAGCTTGGCAGTCCAGGGGCCGGCCGGGGAGCTGTTTTTT.

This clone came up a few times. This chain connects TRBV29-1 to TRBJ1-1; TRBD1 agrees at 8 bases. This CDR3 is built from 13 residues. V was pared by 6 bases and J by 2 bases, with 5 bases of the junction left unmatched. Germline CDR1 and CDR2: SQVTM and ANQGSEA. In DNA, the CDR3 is TGCAGCGTCGTGGGACAGGCAAACACTGAAGCTTTCTTT. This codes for CSVVGQANTEAFF.

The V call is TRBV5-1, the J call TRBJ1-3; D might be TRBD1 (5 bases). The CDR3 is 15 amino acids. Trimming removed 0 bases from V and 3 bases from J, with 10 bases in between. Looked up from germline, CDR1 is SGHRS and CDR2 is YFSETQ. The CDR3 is CASSLVQGGGNTIYF. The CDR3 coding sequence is TGCGCCAGCAGCTTGGTCCAGGGAGGTGGAAACACCATATATTTT.

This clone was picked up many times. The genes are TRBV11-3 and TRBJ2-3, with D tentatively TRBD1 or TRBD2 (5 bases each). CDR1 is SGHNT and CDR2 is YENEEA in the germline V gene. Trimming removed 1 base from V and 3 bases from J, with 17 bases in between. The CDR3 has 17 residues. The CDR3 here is CASSLGGGGLWTDTQYF. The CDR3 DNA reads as TGTGCCAGCAGCTTAGGAGGTGGGGGTTTGTGGACAGATACGCAGTATTTT.

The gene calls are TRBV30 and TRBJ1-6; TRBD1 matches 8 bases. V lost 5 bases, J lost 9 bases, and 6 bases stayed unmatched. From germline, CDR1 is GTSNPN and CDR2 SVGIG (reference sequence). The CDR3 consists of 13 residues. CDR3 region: CAWEGTGGSPLHF. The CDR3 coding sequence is TGTGCCTGGGAAGGGACAGGAGGTTCACCCCTCCACTTT.

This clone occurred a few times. CDR3 DNA: TGTGCCAGCAGTCGAGCGGGGGCCATATTTAACAATGAGCAGTTCTTC. Encoded protein: CASSRAGAIFNNEQFF. The chain links TRBV9 to TRBJ2-1; TRBD2 aligns across 8 bases. The J segment lost 5 bases and the V segment lost 5 bases, leaving 12 bases of the junction unmatched. CDR1 and CDR2 from the germline V gene are SGDLS and YYNGEE. The CDR3 consists of 16 residues. The full variable domain, completed using reference TRBV9 and TRBJ2-1, is DSGVTQTPKHLITATGQRVTLRCSPRSGDLSVYWYQQSLDQGLQFLIQYYNGEERAKGNILERFSAQQFPDLHSELNLSSLELGDSALYFCASSRAGAIFNNEQFFGPGTRLTVL.

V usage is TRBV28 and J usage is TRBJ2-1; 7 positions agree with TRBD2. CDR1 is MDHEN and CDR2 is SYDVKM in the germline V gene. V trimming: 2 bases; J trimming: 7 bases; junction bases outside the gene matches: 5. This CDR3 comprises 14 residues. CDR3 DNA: TGTGCCAGCAGTTTAGCGGGAGATCGGAATGAGCAGTTCTTC. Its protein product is CASSLAGDRNEQFF. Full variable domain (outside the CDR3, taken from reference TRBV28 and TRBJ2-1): DVKVTQSSRYLVKRTGEKVFLECVQDMDHENMFWYRQDPGLGLRLIYFSYDVKMKEKGDIPEGYSVSREKKERFSLILESASTNQTSMYLCASSLAGDRNEQFFGPGTRLTVL.